One and the same sample provided the 22 T cell receptor beta chains below, sequenced in a study of neoadjuvant anti-PD-1 for oral cavity cancer. Measured with immunoSEQ multiplex PCR; TCRdb has only the in-frame clones, and not every one. The sample shows 35,000 to 50,000 clones, 60% to 80% of them seen only once. Time point defined: after neoadjuvant nivolumab, at surgical resection. This specimen consisted of PBMCs, obtained after nivolumab (anti-PD-1) treatment. These receptor sequences come from a person aged 40 to 85 with oral cavity squamous cell carcinoma.

The V call is TRBV10-2, the J call TRBJ1-5, with a possible D match to TRBD1 (6 bases). The CDR3 loop spans 13 amino acids. Trimming took off 6 bases at V and 5 bases at J, with 11 bases between the two ends. Germline V gene sequence: CDR1 WSHSY, CDR2 SAAADI. The CDR3 bases are TGCGCCAGCAGCTCGACAGGCGATCAGCCCCAGCATTTT. Its translation: CASSSTGDQPQHF.

This rearrangement joins TRBV19 to TRBJ1-5; possibly TRBD1 for D (6 bases). This CDR3 spans 15 amino acids. CDR1 and CDR2 from the germline V gene are LNHDA and SQIVND (reference sequence). The V gene lost 3 bases and the J gene lost 6 bases, with 15 bases spanning the gap. CDR3 residues: CASSMVGGAIQPQHF. The CDR3 DNA sequence: TGTGCCAGTAGTATGGTTGGGGGGGCCATTCAGCCCCAGCATTTT. The whole variable domain, filled in from reference TRBV19 and TRBJ1-5, reads DGGITQSPKYLFRKEGQNVTLSCEQNLNHDAMYWYRQDPGQGLRLIYYSQIVNDFQKGDIAEGYSVSREKKESFPLTVTSAQKNPTAFYLCASSMVGGAIQPQHFGDGTRLSIL.

The chain joins TRBV5-1 to TRBJ2-7; 11 nucleotides line up with TRBD2. Germline V lookup: CDR1 SGHRS, CDR2 YFSETQ. V lost 0 bases, J lost 0 bases, and 5 bases stayed unmatched. This CDR3 comprises 17 residues. The CDR3 protein is CASSLEPSGGYSYEQYF. DNA of the CDR3: TGCGCCAGCAGCTTGGAGCCTAGCGGGGGGTACTCCTACGAGCAGTACTTC.

The V gene is TRBV19, the J gene TRBJ1-1, with 10 bases fitting TRBD1. The CDR3 runs 15 residues. Germline V lookup: CDR1 LNHDA, CDR2 SQIVND (reference sequence). Trimming at V came to 7 bases and at J to 2 bases, leaving 7 bases not matched to a gene. CDR3 nucleotides: TGTGCCAGTAAAAAGACAGGGGGCGGAAACACTGAAGCTTTCTTT. Translation: CASKKTGGGNTEAFF. Supplemented by reference TRBV19 and TRBJ1-1, the full variable domain reads DGGITQSPKYLFRKEGQNVTLSCEQNLNHDAMYWYRQDPGQGLRLIYYSQIVNDFQKGDIAEGYSVSREKKESFPLTVTSAQKNPTAFYLCASKKTGGGNTEAFFGQGTRLTVV.

The chain couples TRBV11-3 to TRBJ2-1; no firm D call. Trimming pared 5 bases from V and 5 bases from J, leaving 13 bases between. CDR1 is SGHNT, CDR2 YENEEA, per germline. The CDR3 extends over 14 amino acids. The CDR3, as DNA: TGTGCCAGCAGCGCCAACGGAGCCAACAATGAGCAGTTCTTC. Amino acid sequence: CASSANGANNEQFF.

The chain employs TRBV21-1 and TRBJ1-1. TRBV21-1 is designated a pseudogene. The CDR3 is 20 amino acids. The CDR3 bases are TGTGCCAGCAGCAAAGCAAGGAAGGGTCCGGAGGCGAAGTCGAACACTGAAGCTTTCTTT. It specifies CASSKARKGPEAKSNTEAFF.

The gene calls are TRBV5-1 and TRBJ2-3; D perhaps matches TRBD2 (6 bases). This CDR3 has 19 residues. Trimming left V 0 bases short and J 2 bases short, with 22 bases between. Germline loops: CDR1 SGHRS, CDR2 YFSETQ. The DNA of the CDR3 is TGCGCCAGCAGCTTGGAGGGGTTCGGTAGCGGCCTATTCACAGATACGCAGTATTTT. It specifies CASSLEGFGSGLFTDTQYF.

This clone was detected a few times. The chain has TRBV7-2 and TRBJ2-5; possible D gene TRBD1, 5 bases. CDR3 length: 13 amino acids. Germline assignment: CDR1 SGHTA and CDR2 FQGNSA. Trimming pared 0 bases from V and 4 bases from J, leaving 6 bases between. CDR3 nucleotides: TGTGCCAGCAGCTTAGCGGGGCGAGAGACCCAGTACTTC. Its translation is CASSLAGRETQYF.

This chain connects TRBV18 to TRBJ1-2, with D tentatively TRBD1 (6 bases). V was shortened by 6 bases and J by 2 bases, with 16 bases between the two germline ends. The V gene's germline CDR1 is KGHSH and CDR2 LQKENI. The CDR3 length is 15 residues. This chain's CDR3 is CASSPQDSLNYGYTF. CDR3 DNA sequence: TGTGCCAGCTCCCCTCAGGACAGCCTGAACTATGGCTACACCTTC.

In its sample, this clone was seen once. The chain joins TRBV15 to TRBJ2-7; TRBD1 matches 7 bases. Germline values: CDR1 LNHNV, CDR2 YYDKDF (reference sequence). V shed 1 base and J 6 bases; nucleotides not matched to a gene: 12. CDR3 length equals 16 residues. The CDR3 here is CATSRGDSRSSREQYF. CDR3 in DNA: TGTGCCACCAGCAGAGGGGACAGCCGGTCCTCTCGCGAGCAGTACTTC.

The rearrangement links TRBV29-1 to TRBJ2-7; TRBD2 matches 10 bases. CDR1 and CDR2 from the germline V gene are SQVTM and ANQGSEA. CDR3 length equals 13 residues. The ends lost 5 bases at V and 7 bases at J; junction bases unmatched: 8. The CDR3 is CSVPTSGTGEQYF. DNA of the CDR3: TGCAGCGTTCCCACTAGCGGGACTGGTGAGCAGTACTTC.

The V call is TRBV28, the J call TRBJ1-6; D is undetermined. V gave up 7 bases and J gave up 9 bases, with 10 bases separating them. This CDR3 contains 12 residues. Per germline, CDR1 MDHEN and CDR2 SYDVKM. The CDR3, as DNA: TGTGCCAGCACCGAAGCCTCTTCACCCCTCCACTTT. This codes for CASTEASSPLHF.

This chain connects TRBV10-1 to TRBJ1-1; the D gene is possibly TRBD1 (6 bases). Germline CDR1 WNHNN, CDR2 SYGVQD (reference sequence). Trimming removed 4 bases from V and 1 base from J, with 10 bases in between. There are 14 residues in the CDR3. CDR3 in DNA: TGCGCCAGCAGTGGAGGCAGGGGGAACACTGAAGCTTTCTTT. This sequence encodes CASSGGRGNTEAFF.

The rearrangement joins TRBV5-1 to TRBJ1-2, with TRBD1 identical over 8 bases. There are 14 residues in the CDR3. Per germline, CDR1 SGHRS and CDR2 YFSETQ. V shed 4 bases and J 3 bases; nucleotides not matched to a gene: 5. DNA of the CDR3: TGCGCCAGCAGCCTTCAGGGGGCAGACTATGGCTACACCTTC. Translating it yields CASSLQGADYGYTF.

This chain connects TRBV11-3 to TRBJ2-5; the match to TRBD1 covers 10 bases. From germline, CDR1 is SGHNT and CDR2 YENEEA. The CDR3 contains 17 residues. J lost 2 bases, V lost 4 bases, and 10 bases had no gene match. This CDR3 is CASSSVYRDRGQETQYF. CDR3 coding DNA: TGTGCCAGCAGCTCCGTTTACCGGGACAGGGGACAAGAGACCCAGTACTTC.

This clone was seen more than once but under ten times. The chain uses TRBV28 and TRBJ1-5; 8 nucleotides line up with TRBD1. The CDR3 has 14 amino acids. The germline gives CDR1 MDHEN, CDR2 SYDVKM. V lost 5 bases, J lost 5 bases, and 5 bases stayed unmatched. The CDR3 DNA reads as TGTGCCAGCAGTGAGGACAGGGTGGATCAGCCCCAGCATTTT. Translation gives CASSEDRVDQPQHF.

The chain couples TRBV5-1 to TRBJ1-2; a weak D match, TRBD1 (5 bases). Germline CDR1 reads SGHRS; CDR2 reads YFSETQ. The CDR3 totals 13 residues. Between the trimmed V and J ends, which lost 4 bases and 7 bases, there was a span of 14 bases. The CDR3 region is CASSPGSGTGYTF. CDR3 in DNA: TGCGCCAGCAGCCCTGGGTCAGGGACTGGCTACACCTTC.

This chain uses TRBV15 with TRBJ2-3; 11 nucleotides line up with TRBD2. The CDR3 sequence is 14 residues long. Trimming at V came to 8 bases and at J to 2 bases, leaving 3 bases not matched to a gene. Germline V lookup: CDR1 LNHNV, CDR2 YYDKDF (reference sequence). CDR3 DNA sequence: TGTGCCACCCGACTAGCGGGGCCCACAGATACGCAGTATTTT. Translating gives CATRLAGPTDTQYF.

V gene TRBV19 combines with J gene TRBJ1-5; D unresolved. Per the germline V gene, CDR1 is LNHDA and CDR2 is SQIVND (reference sequence). The germline V and J ends were trimmed by 5 bases and 4 bases, with 18 bases remaining between them. This CDR3 has 16 residues. CDR3 sequence: CASSSGQNSFNQPQHF. DNA for the CDR3: TGTGCCAGTAGTTCCGGGCAAAACAGTTTTAATCAGCCCCAGCATTTT.

In DNA form, the CDR3 reads TGTGCCAGTAGTCCGACAGGGTGGCTGAACACTGAAGCTTTCTTT. Its translation is CASSPTGWLNTEAFF. The V and J genes are TRBV19 and TRBJ1-1; the match to TRBD1 covers 7 bases. This CDR3 region has 15 residues. Trimming took 5 bases from V and 0 from J; bases not matched to a gene: 6. CDR1 and CDR2 from the germline V gene are LNHDA and SQIVND (reference sequence).

The CDR3 region has the DNA TGTGCCATCAGTGAGTCCACGGGCTATGGCTACACCTTC. It encodes CAISESTGYGYTF. This sequence joins TRBV10-3 and TRBJ1-2; D gene ambiguous. Germline CDR1 reads ENHRY; CDR2 reads SYGVKD. The CDR3 contains 13 residues. V was cut by 0 bases and J by 4 bases, with 6 bases left in between.

CDR3 sequence (DNA): TGTGCCAGCAATACCAGGGGCGTTCATGGCTACACCTTC. As protein: CASNTRGVHGYTF. The V gene is TRBV7-2, the J gene TRBJ1-2; tentatively, D is TRBD1 (6 bases). Germline values: CDR1 SGHTA, CDR2 FQGNSA. The ends were cut back, 7 bases at V and 6 bases at J, with 15 bases in the middle. The CDR3 covers 13 residues.